This T cell receptor (beta chain) appears in the sequencing data of a study of cytomegalovirus exposure and HLA in healthy donors. About the research overall: In terms of ancestry, the Caucasian-associated cluster contained 75% to 85% of the roughly 400 genotyped donors.

It was with 60 Vbeta and 13 Jbeta primers that the PCR ran. The protocol was immunoSEQ multiplex PCR, while the TCRdb copy is restricted to in-frame clones and leaves out a portion. Among under 300,000 clones listed, about 81% were seen once. The V and J ends lost 0 bases and 4 bases respectively, with 6 bases between them. In germline, CDR1 is SGHNT, CDR2 YENEEA. The CDR3 loop spans 13 amino acids. A few counts support this clone. Its antigen is unknown. Study outcomes and limitations: With later analysis, a missense DCLRE1C variant became linked to TCR beta V- and J-gene trimming. Apart from CMV serostatus, no immune exposure information was available. What a later analysis showed was that several of the most significant clusters appeared linked to common viral pathogens.

The receptor was derived from a woman aged 60-75 years in good health and CMV-seropositive. The V and J genes are TRBV11-3 and TRBJ1-1; D is unclear. The sequencing input was PBMCs. CDR3 loop: CASSLEQSTEAFF. DNA of the CDR3: TGTGCCAGCAGCTTAGAACAGTCCACTGAAGCTTTCTTT.